The clone carrying this TCR beta chain was observed a single time. Its specificity is unknown. The data originate from a study of cytomegalovirus exposure and HLA in healthy donors. Study-wide results and caveats: The investigators catalogued some 160 TCR beta chains as cytomegalovirus-associated.

In the PCR, 60 Vbeta and 13 Jbeta primers were used. Sequencing was performed with immunoSEQ multiplex PCR; in TCRdb, only in-frame clones are kept and a portion is missing. The data hold about 170,000 clones, with 65% to 85% observed a single time. Germline V gene data show CDR1 as LNHNV and CDR2 as YYDKDF (reference sequence). Germline trimming cut 3 bases from V and 2 bases from J; bases unmatched to any gene: 5. This CDR3 is 16 amino acids long. The sequencing input was PBMCs. J is TRBJ2-3 and V is TRBV15, with 10 nucleotides matching TRBD1. The receptor comes from a woman aged 50 to 65 in good health and CMV-seropositive. This chain's CDR3 is CATSRGQGPPTDTQYF. Here the CDR3 DNA reads TGTGCCACCAGCAGGGGACAGGGGCCCCCCACAGATACGCAGTATTTT.